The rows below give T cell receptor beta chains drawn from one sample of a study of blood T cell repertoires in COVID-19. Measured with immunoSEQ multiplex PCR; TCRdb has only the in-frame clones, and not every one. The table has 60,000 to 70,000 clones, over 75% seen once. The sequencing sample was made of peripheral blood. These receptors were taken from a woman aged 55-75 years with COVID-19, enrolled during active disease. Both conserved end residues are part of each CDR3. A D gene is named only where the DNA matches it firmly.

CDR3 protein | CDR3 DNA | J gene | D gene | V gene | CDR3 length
CASSMTGLSGNTIYF | TGTGCCAGCAGCATGACAGGGCTCTCTGGAAACACCATATATTTT | TRBJ1-3 | TRBD1 | TRBV7-9 | 15
CSVLQGNGYGYTF | TGCAGCGTCCTACAGGGAAATGGCTATGGCTACACCTTC | TRBJ1-2 | NA | TRBV29-1 | 13
CASSLAEGFQQYF | TGTGCCAGCAGCTTAGCGGAGGGGTTTCAGCAGTACTTC | TRBJ2-7 | NA | TRBV7-2 | 13
CASSFLAVAGTDTQYF | TGTGCCAGCAGCTTCTTAGCGGTTGCGGGCACAGATACGCAGTATTTT | TRBJ2-3 | NA | TRBV7-9 | 16
CASRPRPGQATGAFF | TGTGCCAGCAGACCCCGACCGGGACAGGCCACAGGAGCTTTCTTT | TRBJ1-1 | TRBD1 | TRBV7-9 | 15
CAWSVLGGASYGYTF | TGTGCCTGGAGTGTACTCGGCGGGGCTTCCTATGGCTACACCTTC | TRBJ1-2 | NA | TRBV30 | 15
CASSLPSGTEGEKLFF | TGCGCCAGCAGCTTGCCATCCGGGACAGAGGGCGAAAAACTGTTTTTT | TRBJ1-4 | TRBD1 | TRBV5-1 | 16
CASSHGTVNQPQHF | TGTGCCAGCAGCCACGGGACAGTTAATCAGCCCCAGCATTTT | TRBJ1-5 | TRBD1 | TRBV3-1/TRBV3-2 | 14
CASSEVGSSYEQYF | TGTGCCAGCAGTGAAGTTGGGAGCTCCTACGAGCAGTACTTC | TRBJ2-7 | NA | TRBV2 | 14
CASSRGGSQPQHF | TGTGCCAGCAGTAGGGGAGGAAGTCAGCCCCAGCATTTT | TRBJ1-5 | NA | TRBV28 | 13
CASSLSPSSYNEQFF | TGTGCCAGCAGTTTATCGCCTAGCAGCTACAATGAGCAGTTCTTC | TRBJ2-1 | NA | TRBV27 | 15